The 29 T cell receptor beta chains in this list originate from one sample, sequenced in a study of shared clonotypes between healthy human individuals (dated by TCRdb to 2018 to 2021). Libraries were built with the immunoSEQ multiplex PCR assay. The table was pulled from immuneACCESS by TCRdb, which kept in-frame rearrangements only. Such tables lose some clones; where checked, under half of the loss comes from unresolved V genes, and the rest has no known cause. Recorded for this sample are millions of clones; 90% to 95% of them occurred a single time. The ten largest clones represent 0.11% to 0.15% of the sample. Sequenced input: naive CD4+ T cells sorted from blood. Per the publication, the cell subset or site label means: CD45RA+ positively selected. The receptors derive from a man aged 18-30 years in good health.

This clone was counted only a few times. The chain recombines TRBV19 with TRBJ1-5, with 7 bases that match TRBD1. This CDR3 region has 14 residues. The germline V gene has CDR1 LNHDA and CDR2 SQIVND (reference sequence). V trimming: 6 bases; J trimming: 2 bases; junction bases outside the gene matches: 4. This CDR3 reads CASSWTGRNQPQHF. The CDR3 region has the DNA TGTGCCAGTAGCTGGACAGGCCGCAATCAGCCCCAGCATTTT.

The chain has TRBV6-1 and TRBJ1-2; 9 bases are a match to TRBD1. The germline gives CDR1 MNHNS, CDR2 SASEGT. V was pared by 3 bases and J by 6 bases, with 5 bases of the junction left unmatched. The CDR3 covers 14 residues. This chain's CDR3 is CASSDTGTGNGYTF. CDR3 in DNA: TGTGCCAGCAGTGACACCGGGACAGGGAATGGCTACACCTTC.

This clone was seen more than once but under ten times. This CDR3 is also generated by other DNA sequences in the sample. This chain connects TRBV2 to TRBJ1-3, with D uncertain. CDR1 is SNHLY and CDR2 is FYNNEI in the germline V gene. The CDR3 runs 12 residues. V gave up 3 bases and J gave up 4 bases, with 4 bases separating them. The chain's CDR3 is CASSEQGNTIYF. The CDR3, as DNA: TGTGCCAGCAGTGAGCAGGGAAACACCATATATTTT.

V is TRBV19 and J is TRBJ2-5, with 7 bases identical to TRBD1. Trimming cost V 5 bases and J 6 bases; bases outside gene matches: 12. The germline CDR1 and CDR2 sequences are LNHDA and SQIVND (reference sequence). The CDR3 has 15 amino acids. The CDR3 nucleotides are TGTGCCAGTAGTCCAAGACAGGGTTCTGTAAAGACCCAGTACTTC. Residues: CASSPRQGSVKTQYF.

This chain links TRBV11-2 with TRBJ1-2; D possibly corresponds to TRBD1 (5 bases). The V end lost 2 bases, the J end lost 8 bases, and 15 bases lay between the germline ends. The CDR3 consists of 14 residues. CDR1 and CDR2 (germline): SGHAT, FQNNGV. CDR3 nucleotides: TGTGCCAGCAGCTTAAATTTGGGGGACGAAGGCTACACCTTC. It codes for CASSLNLGDEGYTF.

V usage is TRBV5-1 and J usage is TRBJ2-5; 11 bases map to TRBD1. The germline V gene has CDR1 SGHRS and CDR2 YFSETQ. The V and J ends lost 4 bases and 4 bases, in that order; junction bases with no gene match: 12. This CDR3 has 17 residues. The CDR3 coding sequence is TGCGCCAGCAGCCCCTCCTCCGGGACAGGGGGACCAGAGACCCAGTACTTC. This codes for CASSPSSGTGGPETQYF.

The gene calls are TRBV27 and TRBJ2-3; 10 nucleotides line up with TRBD2. Per the germline V gene, CDR1 is MNHEY and CDR2 is SMNVEV (reference sequence). The CDR3 sequence is 17 residues long. The junction had 7 bases not matched to a gene; V was cut back by 2 bases and J by 2 bases. Here the CDR3 DNA reads TGTGCCAGCAGTTTACAGGGACTAGCGAGAACCACAGATACGCAGTATTTT. Protein: CASSLQGLARTTDTQYF.

This clone has more than one count but fewer than ten. This chain joins TRBV11-2 and TRBJ2-1; no clear D gene. Trimming removed 4 bases at V and 5 bases at J, with 18 bases between. The germline V gene has CDR1 SGHAT and CDR2 FQNNGV. This CDR3 spans 16 amino acids. The CDR3 protein is CASSSLTGERDNEQFF. The CDR3 DNA follows: TGTGCCAGCAGCTCGTTAACTGGAGAGCGAGACAATGAGCAGTTCTTC.

The gene calls are TRBV19 and TRBJ2-1, with 10 nucleotides matching TRBD1. CDR3 size: 16 residues. The V gene's germline CDR1 is LNHDA and CDR2 SQIVND (reference sequence). J lost 2 bases, V lost 4 bases, and 5 bases had no gene match. This chain's CDR3 is CASSTIGTGAYNEQFF. The CDR3 DNA sequence: TGTGCCAGTAGTACAATCGGGACAGGGGCCTACAATGAGCAGTTCTTC. Full variable domain (outside the CDR3, taken from reference TRBV19 and TRBJ2-1): DGGITQSPKYLFRKEGQNVTLSCEQNLNHDAMYWYRQDPGQGLRLIYYSQIVNDFQKGDIAEGYSVSREKKESFPLTVTSAQKNPTAFYLCASSTIGTGAYNEQFFGPGTRLTVL.

This chain uses TRBV6-5 with TRBJ2-5, with 7 positions matching TRBD2. This CDR3 contains 15 residues. The junction had 10 bases not matched to a gene; V was cut back by 2 bases and J by 7 bases. Germline V gene sequence: CDR1 MNHEY, CDR2 SVGAGI. CDR3 in DNA: TGTGCCAGCAGTTACACCCGGACTAGTTTAGGGACCCAGTACTTC. Translation: CASSYTRTSLGTQYF.

The rearrangement joins TRBV5-6 to TRBJ1-3; unclear D gene. Looked up from germline, CDR1 is SGHDT and CDR2 is YYEEEE. V lost 0 bases and J lost 4, with 11 bases in between. This CDR3 spans 15 amino acids. CDR3 protein: CASSLAPSGGNTIYF. The CDR3 DNA reads TGTGCCAGCAGCTTGGCCCCTTCGGGAGGAAACACCATATATTTT.

The chain combines TRBV19 with TRBJ1-5, with 9 bases matching TRBD1. This CDR3 comprises 16 residues. Germline V lookup: CDR1 LNHDA, CDR2 SQIVND (reference sequence). With V trimmed by 3 bases and J by 6 bases, 9 bases remained unmatched. CDR3 residues: CASSIPGQGFGQPQHF. The CDR3 DNA sequence: TGTGCCAGTAGTATCCCGGGACAGGGTTTCGGTCAGCCCCAGCATTTT.

The rearrangement uses TRBV5-4 and TRBJ2-1, with D uncertain. V was trimmed by 0 bases and J by 0 bases, leaving 7 bases between them. This CDR3 spans 15 amino acids. Germline assignment: CDR1 SGHNT and CDR2 YYREEE (reference sequence). Here the CDR3 DNA reads TGTGCCAGCAGCTTGGTAGCAAGCTCCTACAATGAGCAGTTCTTC. Encoded protein: CASSLVASSYNEQFF.

This clone was detected once. This rearrangement joins TRBV7-9 to TRBJ1-3; D call uncertain. Germline CDR1 reads SEHNR; CDR2 reads FQNEAQ (reference sequence). Between the trimmed V and J ends, which lost 5 bases and 4 bases, there was a span of 6 bases. This CDR3 has 12 residues. CDR3 sequence: CASSEQGNTIYF. In DNA, the CDR3 is TGTGCCAGCAGCGAACAGGGAAACACCATATATTTT.

This chain uses TRBV19 with TRBJ1-5, with 10 bases aligning to TRBD1. The germline V gene encodes CDR1 LNHDA and CDR2 SQIVND (reference sequence). The V gene end was trimmed by 9 bases and the J gene end by 1 base; junction bases not matched to a gene: 24. The CDR3 spans 21 residues. The CDR3 spells CARVYLLIGTGVDTSNQPQHF. CDR3 nucleotide sequence: TGTGCCAGGGTCTATTTATTGATCGGGACAGGGGTAGATACGAGCAATCAGCCCCAGCATTTT.

In regard to this clone: In the same sample, other DNA sequences code for this CDR3. The gene calls are TRBV7-9 and TRBJ1-5; no firm D call. Germline CDR1 is SEHNR and CDR2 is FQNEAQ (reference sequence). V was clipped by 1 base and J by 7 bases, with 5 bases between them. The CDR3 has 12 amino acids. The CDR3 reads CASSLVGQPQHF. CDR3 nucleotides: TGTGCCAGCAGCTTAGTGGGCCAGCCCCAGCATTTT.

This chain links TRBV5-6 with TRBJ1-6; D ambiguous. Germline V gives CDR1 SGHDT, CDR2 YYEEEE. With 10 bases removed from V and 0 bases from J, the gap between germline ends came to 8 bases. The CDR3 contains 13 residues. This chain's CDR3 is CADIHSYNSPLHF. CDR3 bases: TGTGCCGACATCCACTCCTATAATTCACCCCTCCACTTT.

The chain employs TRBV5-8 and TRBJ1-3, with D tentatively TRBD1 (5 bases). V lost 3 bases, J lost 1 base, and 11 bases lay in between. CDR3 length: 15 residues. Germline assignment: CDR1 SGHTS and CDR2 YDEGEE. CDR3 DNA: TGTGCCAGCAGCTGGCCGGGGGTATCTGGAAACACCATATATTTT. Its translation: CASSWPGVSGNTIYF.

The chain joins TRBV6-5 to TRBJ2-7, with 7 nucleotides matching TRBD2. This CDR3 is built from 15 residues. With 6 bases clipped from V and 6 bases from J, the junction kept 14 bases outside the gene matches. CDR1 is MNHEY and CDR2 is SVGAGI in the germline V gene. CDR3 bases: TGTGCCAGCAGCCAAAGGGGTAGCGGGTTCTCCGAGCAGTACTTC. It specifies CASSQRGSGFSEQYF.

The chain carries TRBV5-1 and TRBJ1-2; D gene ambiguous. V gave up 6 bases and J gave up 0 bases, with 12 bases separating them. Germline V lookup: CDR1 SGHRS, CDR2 YFSETQ. The CDR3 is 14 amino acids. The CDR3 here is CASMDGRTNYGYTF. CDR3 coding DNA: TGCGCCAGCATGGATGGGCGTACTAACTATGGCTACACCTTC. Drawing the rest from reference TRBV5-1 and TRBJ1-2, the complete variable domain is KAGVTQTPRYLIKTRGQQVTLSCSPISGHRSVSWYQQTPGQGLQFLFEYFSETQRNKGNFPGRFSGRQFSNSRSEMNVSTLELGDSALYLCASMDGRTNYGYTFGSGTRLTVV.

The chain couples TRBV5-1 to TRBJ2-7; TRBD1 is a possible D gene (5 bases). Germline values: CDR1 SGHRS, CDR2 YFSETQ. The CDR3 is 15 residues long. V was shortened by 1 base and J by 2 bases, with 13 bases between the two germline ends. This chain's CDR3 is CASSLYPQGAYEQYF. As DNA, the CDR3 is TGCGCCAGCAGCTTGTACCCCCAGGGCGCCTACGAGCAGTACTTC.

The chain uses TRBV19 and TRBJ2-2, with TRBD1 as a possible D gene (6 bases). The germline CDR1 and CDR2 sequences are LNHDA and SQIVND (reference sequence). V was clipped by 5 bases and J by 6 bases, with 10 bases between them. CDR3 length: 13 residues. CDR3 nucleotides: TGTGCCAGTAGTTCAGGGGTCCCCGGGGAGCTGTTTTTT. It codes for CASSSGVPGELFF. Looking up the rest from reference TRBV19 and TRBJ2-2 gives the full variable domain: DGGITQSPKYLFRKEGQNVTLSCEQNLNHDAMYWYRQDPGQGLRLIYYSQIVNDFQKGDIAEGYSVSREKKESFPLTVTSAQKNPTAFYLCASSSGVPGELFFGEGSRLTVL.

The J gene is TRBJ2-7, the V gene TRBV19; D remains unclear. This CDR3 has 12 residues. CDR1 is LNHDA and CDR2 is SQIVND in the germline V gene (reference sequence). Between the trimmed V and J ends, which lost 7 bases and 5 bases, there was a span of 12 bases. The CDR3: CASKDPFNEQYF. The CDR3 region has the DNA TGTGCCAGTAAGGACCCGTTTAACGAGCAGTACTTC.

Here the CDR3 reads CASSLIARANSPLHF. DNA for the CDR3: TGTGCCAGCAGCTTAATAGCCAGAGCGAATTCACCCCTCCACTTT. This chain connects TRBV7-8 to TRBJ1-6; no definite D call. The V end lost 2 bases, the J end lost 7 bases, and 12 bases lay between the germline ends. Per the germline V gene, CDR1 is SGHVS and CDR2 is FQNEAQ. The CDR3 contains 15 residues.

This chain uses TRBV7-6 with TRBJ1-4; D might be TRBD1 (5 bases). V gave up 5 bases and J gave up 0 bases, with 16 bases separating them. The CDR3 spans 17 residues. Germline CDR1 and CDR2: SGHVS and FNYEAQ. In DNA, the CDR3 is TGTGCCAGCAGCCTTATGGGGCGGAAGACAACTAATGAAAAACTGTTTTTT. This encodes CASSLMGRKTTNEKLFF.

V gene TRBV6-1 combines with J gene TRBJ1-1, with D possibly TRBD1 on 5 matching bases. The CDR3 extends over 18 amino acids. Trimming stripped 2 bases from V and 5 bases from J, with 24 bases between. Per germline, CDR1 MNHNS and CDR2 SASEGT. The CDR3: CASSETVAGPLTRTEAFF. In DNA, the CDR3 is TGTGCCAGCAGTGAAACGGTTGCAGGGCCTCTGACCCGAACTGAAGCTTTCTTT.

V is TRBV5-1 and J is TRBJ2-5; TRBD1 matches 8 bases. This CDR3 region has 13 residues. Germline-derived CDR1 and CDR2 are SGHRS and YFSETQ. V lost 7 bases to trimming and J lost 2 bases; unmatched junction nucleotides: 4. The CDR3 region has the DNA TGCGCCAGCGGGGGACAGGTACAAGAGACCCAGTACTTC. Its translation: CASGGQVQETQYF.

Comments on this clone: This same CDR3 is encoded by further DNA sequences in the sample. This sequence joins TRBV29-1 and TRBJ2-7, with D possibly matching TRBD1 (5 bases). This CDR3 region has 14 residues. Germline CDR1 is SQVTM and CDR2 is ANQGSEA. The V end lost 2 bases, the J end lost 3 bases, and 14 bases lay between the germline ends. This CDR3 is CSVERDRQGYEQYF. The CDR3 DNA follows: TGCAGCGTTGAACGCGACCGTCAGGGCTACGAGCAGTACTTC.

The rearrangement uses TRBV30 and TRBJ2-7; 11 positions agree with TRBD2. Trimming took 2 bases from V and 6 from J; bases not matched to a gene: 3. There are 13 residues in the CDR3. From germline, CDR1 is GTSNPN and CDR2 SVGIG (reference sequence). Written as DNA, the CDR3 is TGTGCCTGGAGTACAGGACTAGCGGGCGAGCAGTACTTC. Translation gives CAWSTGLAGEQYF.